This T cell receptor beta chain derives from a study of molecular identifiers for immune sequencing clone quantification (dated by TCRdb to 2017 to 2018). Study-level background: For a replicate experiment, RNA from roughly 20,000 or 100,000 naive CD8 T cells was divided into five aliquots, and four of the five aliquots were sequenced. This methods study benchmarked molecular-identifier clustering-based TCR repertoire sequencing (MIDCIRS) and TCR RNA copy counting, using CD8 T cells to do so.

Trimming removed 4 bases from V and 6 bases from J; the gene matches leave 8 bases unexplained. Reading from cysteine to phenylalanine, the CDR3 counts 14 amino acids. Kept here is only the CDR3 DNA, which spans 42 bases and is read in frame from base 1. The germline V gene (reference sequence) yields MNHEY for CDR1 and SMNVEV for CDR2. Paper-wide results and their limitations: Highly expanded clone sizes could be underestimated if identical TCR molecules share a barcode. The naive libraries included spiked-in Jurkat TCR RNA (10 copies' worth), and this Jurkat TCR RNA is not part of the donor repertoire. In CMV-specific effector cells, over 97% of molecules were held by clones above 20 RNA copies, whereas under 1% of molecules were held by such clones in naive cells. Spiked-in Jurkat TCR RNA equivalent to a single cell was reported to be detectable even among some 910,000 naive CD8 T cells. When barcode sub-clustering was left out, chimeric consensus sequences inflated TCR diversity, with chimeras reaching as high as 47%. Modeling indicated about 3 TCR RNA copies recovered per cell, compared with 9.5 to 10 by digital PCR, which implies a capture efficiency of 25% to 35%.

Libraries of naive CD8 T cells were built from approximately 20,000 to 1,000,000 sorted cells, with 10%, 30% or 50% of the purified RNA used. On a BD FACSAria II, naive CD8 T cells were FACS-sorted as CD8+CD4-CCR7+CD45RA+ and collected into RLT Plus buffer. Approximately eleven TCR copies' worth of Jurkat RNA were spiked into 20,000-1,000,000 naive CD8 T cell samples to test detection sensitivity. Enrichment of CD8 T cells was done with RosetteSep CD8+ T Cell Enrichment Cocktail plus Ficoll-Paque, and ACK red cell lysis came afterward. This clonotype occurred a few times. What this receptor recognizes is not known. No quality values exist for individual bases; no much larger clone is one base distant. Libraries were built with PCR. The data were produced on an Illumina HiSeq 4000. Bulk TCR libraries were generated as previously described, with the TCR primers listed in Table S5 used. The Qiagen AllPrep DNA/RNA kit was used to purify total RNA. Before any analysis, reads coming from multiple sequencing runs of the same library were combined into one pool. Under the source paper's analysis protocol: Reads were retained only if the reads had an exact TCR constant sequence, and the retained reads were trimmed to 150 nt and grouped according to their 12-nt molecular barcodes. Within each barcode group, reads were sub-clustered at a 15% Levenshtein threshold, and quality-weighted consensus sequences were built per RNA molecule. Non-functional sequences were removed, as were lower-count sequences one edit away from another. On the basis of fitting two negative binomial distributions, barcode sub-clusters with fewer than 20% of the maximum read count were discarded. The raw public reads went through TCRdb reprocessing: fastp at Q25, MiXCR clone calling, in-frame beta chains kept. Every CDR3 protein is listed once, alongside the most common genes and DNA of its rows. The V and J calls were not made by the authors but by TCRdb's processing. In this sample the table shows 550,000 to 750,000 distinct CDR3 sequences, nearly 20% of which occur a single time. 0.85% of the sample goes to the ten largest clones.

This receptor was taken from a human donor in good health. Some libraries in this study had Jurkat cell RNA spiked in. The sequenced sample was naive CD8+ T cells from blood, with Jurkat cell RNA spiked in. This specimen's cell subset or site label, interpreted: FACS-sorted CD8+CD4-CCR7+CD45RA+ naive T cells. The chain couples TRBV27 to TRBJ1-2, with 7 junctional bases fitting TRBD1. The CDR3 region reads CASSWGGQMDGYTF. The nucleotides read TGTGCCAGCAGTTGGGGGGGACAGATGGATGGCTACACCTTC.